This T cell receptor (beta chain) was found in a study of human T cells and chemical hapten exposure. Study observations and caveats: There were significantly more large CDR3 similarity clusters among expanded TCRs than among controls.

This clonotype was found many times. Its target is unknown. The library gave individual cDNA molecules unique molecular identifiers. TCRdb fed the RACE reads into MiXCR, producing one record per CDR3 protein. Of some 45,000 distinct CDR3 sequences in the sample, around 11% were seen once. Regarding time point: pre-sensitization, week 0. Sample treatment: therapeutic diphenylcyclopropenone sensitization with weekly scalp DPC. Germline V gene data show CDR1 as DFQATT and CDR2 as SNEGSKA (reference sequence). This CDR3 has 14 amino acids. The V segment lost 8 bases and the J segment 6 bases; nucleotides outside the gene matches: 9.

This TCR was sampled from a woman aged 25 to 39 with alopecia areata. Some clones in this sample may be carry-over from other donors' samples. Sequenced here: whole blood, sampled in connection with sensitization to the hapten diphenylcyclopropenone (DPC). The chain is built from TRBV20-1 and TRBJ2-7, with 14 bases that match TRBD2. The CDR3 here is CSQTSGRAIVEQYF. DNA for the CDR3: TGCAGTCAGACTAGCGGGAGGGCCATTGTCGAGCAGTACTTC.